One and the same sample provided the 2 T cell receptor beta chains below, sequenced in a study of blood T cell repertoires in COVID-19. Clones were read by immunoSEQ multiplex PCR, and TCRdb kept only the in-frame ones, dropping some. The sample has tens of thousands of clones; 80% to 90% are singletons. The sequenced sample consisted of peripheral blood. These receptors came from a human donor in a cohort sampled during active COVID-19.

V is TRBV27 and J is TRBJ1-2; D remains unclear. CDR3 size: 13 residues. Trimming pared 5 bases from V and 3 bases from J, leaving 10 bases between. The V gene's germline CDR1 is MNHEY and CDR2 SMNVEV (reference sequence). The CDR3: CASSPRTDYGYTF. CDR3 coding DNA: TGTGCCAGCAGTCCGCGTACAGACTATGGCTACACCTTC.

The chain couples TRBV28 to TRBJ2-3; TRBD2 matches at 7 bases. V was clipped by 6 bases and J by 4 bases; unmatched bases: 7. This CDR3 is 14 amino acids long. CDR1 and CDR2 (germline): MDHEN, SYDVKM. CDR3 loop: CASSSLTSPDTQYF. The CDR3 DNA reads TGTGCCAGCAGCTCATTGACTAGCCCAGATACGCAGTATTTT.